The 27 T cell receptor beta chains given below trace back to one sample, sequenced in a study of radiation and T cells in renal cell carcinoma. Time point defined: blood 2 weeks post-SBRT. The treatment here: 15 Gy SBRT to primary tumor, nephrectomy 4 weeks later. Clones were read by immunoSEQ multiplex PCR, and TCRdb kept only the in-frame ones, dropping some. The table records approximately 120,000 clones, around 85% of them present only once. Sequencing was performed on blood, taken from a patient whose treatment included radiotherapy and nephrectomy. The receptors were gathered from a man aged 45-65 years with renal cell carcinoma.

The CDR3 nucleotides are TGCGCCAGCAGCCCGGGACAGGGGGCGGATACGCAGTATTTT. Its translation: CASSPGQGADTQYF. The rearrangement links TRBV5-1 to TRBJ2-3; 12 nucleotides line up with TRBD1. The CDR3 runs to 14 residues. The V and J ends lost 4 bases and 6 bases, in that order; junction bases with no gene match: 3. Germline lookup yields CDR1 SGHRS and CDR2 YFSETQ.

The chain joins TRBV14 to TRBJ1-2, with no clear D. This CDR3 spans 16 amino acids. Germline V gene lookup returns CDR1 SGHDN and CDR2 FVKESK. V lost 1 base and J lost 8, with 20 bases in between. CDR3 DNA sequence: TGTGCCAGCAGCCAAGCTGACGCCCATCCATGGGGAGGCTACACCTTC. This codes for CASSQADAHPWGGYTF. The complete variable domain, with remaining parts taken from reference TRBV14 and TRBJ1-2, reads EAGVTQFPSHSVIEKGQTVTLRCDPISGHDNLYWYRRVMGKEIKFLLHFVKESKQDESGMPNNRFLAERTGGTYSTLKVQPAELEDSGVYFCASSQADAHPWGGYTFGSGTRLTVV.

The chain recombines TRBV9 with TRBJ2-5, with D hard to call. The length of the CDR3 is 14 residues. Trimming pared 2 bases from V and 4 bases from J, leaving 12 bases between. CDR1 is SGDLS, CDR2 YYNGEE, per germline. The CDR3 reads CASSVSEYVETQYF. CDR3 nucleotide sequence: TGTGCCAGCAGCGTCTCGGAGTACGTAGAGACCCAGTACTTC.

The chain carries TRBV29-1 and TRBJ2-1; the D gene could be TRBD1 or TRBD2 (6 bases each). This CDR3 comprises 13 residues. Looked up from germline, CDR1 is SQVTM and CDR2 is ANQGSEA. Trimming left V 4 bases short and J 6 bases short, with 13 bases between. For the CDR3, the DNA is TGCAGCGTTGGTCCAGGAGGGGGCAATGAGCAGTTCTTC. Its translation: CSVGPGGGNEQFF.

The rearrangement joins TRBV10-3 to TRBJ2-7; D is undetermined. The germline V gene has CDR1 ENHRY and CDR2 SYGVKD. The CDR3 spans 12 residues. V gave up 4 bases and J gave up 4 bases, with 8 bases separating them. CDR3 sequence reads: CAISGSGYEQYF. In DNA form, the CDR3 reads TGTGCCATCAGTGGGTCTGGTTACGAGCAGTACTTC.

In its sample, this clone was seen a few times. This chain links TRBV7-3 with TRBJ2-1; TRBD2 matches at 9 bases. The CDR3 runs to 15 residues. Germline CDR1 and CDR2: SGHTA and FQGTGA. V lost 4 bases to trimming and J lost 6 bases; unmatched junction nucleotides: 7. As DNA, the CDR3 is TGTGCCAGCAGCTCCGGGACTAGCAGACTCAATGAGCAGTTCTTC. Translated, it gives CASSSGTSRLNEQFF.

The chain couples TRBV5-1 to TRBJ2-2, with D possibly matching TRBD1 (5 bases). Germline values: CDR1 SGHRS, CDR2 YFSETQ. Trimming pared 0 bases from V and 0 bases from J, leaving 6 bases between. The CDR3 consists of 15 residues. This chain's CDR3 is CASSLVQANTGELFF. Written as DNA, the CDR3 is TGCGCCAGCAGCTTGGTACAGGCGAACACCGGGGAGCTGTTTTTT.

The chain carries TRBV7-9 and TRBJ1-6; a possible D gene is TRBD1 (6 bases). The CDR3 runs to 15 residues. CDR1 and CDR2 (germline): SEHNR, FQNEAQ (reference sequence). V lost 4 bases to trimming and J lost 7 bases, with 14 bases between them. The DNA of the CDR3 is TGTGCCAGCAGCTCGTTAAGGGGGGGAAATTCACCCCTCCACTTT. It specifies CASSSLRGGNSPLHF.

Points on this clone: One end of the junction does not line up with germline, which may come from a read error. The J gene is TRBJ2-5, the V gene TRBV7-7; D possibly corresponds to TRBD2 (6 bases). The CDR3 runs to 15 residues. CDR1 and CDR2 from the germline V gene are SSHAT and FNYEAQ (reference sequence). CDR3 coding DNA: TGTGCTAGCAGCTTAGGAGGGCGGGAAGGAGAGACCCAGTACTTC. Protein product: CASSLGGREGETQYF.

The CDR3 region is CAWRETRPSSYEQYF. Here the CDR3 DNA reads TGTGCCTGGAGGGAGACTCGACCGAGCTCCTACGAGCAGTACTTC. V usage is TRBV30 and J usage is TRBJ2-7, with no clear D. Germline CDR1 and CDR2: GTSNPN and SVGIG (reference sequence). Trimming took 3 bases from V and 0 from J, leaving 15 bases between them. This CDR3 comprises 15 residues.

This chain links TRBV19 with TRBJ1-5; D is unclear. The CDR3 loop spans 12 amino acids. Germline V gene data show CDR1 as LNHDA and CDR2 as SQIVND (reference sequence). V was clipped by 3 bases and J by 5 bases, with 5 bases between them. The CDR3 reads CASSMGYQPQHF. CDR3 nucleotides: TGTGCCAGTAGTATGGGTTATCAGCCCCAGCATTTT.

The gene calls are TRBV10-3 and TRBJ2-5; no clear D gene. Trimming cost V 10 bases and J 5 bases, with 14 bases left between them. The CDR3 loop spans 12 amino acids. Germline CDR1 ENHRY, CDR2 SYGVKD. The CDR3, as DNA: TGTGCCACTGGACCCGGTGGGGAGACCCAGTACTTC. Translating gives CATGPGGETQYF.

The genes are TRBV7-8 and TRBJ2-7; D remains unclear. Between the trimmed V and J ends, which lost 1 base and 5 bases, there was a span of 3 bases. The CDR3 totals 11 residues. Germline V gene data show CDR1 as SGHVS and CDR2 as FQNEAQ. CDR3 coding DNA: TGTGCCAGCAGCTTAGATGACGAGCAGTACTTC. This translates into CASSLDDEQYF.

The sample holds one count of this clone. The chain links TRBV2 to TRBJ2-7; TRBD1 is a possible D gene (5 bases). Between the trimmed V and J ends, which lost 4 bases and 3 bases, there was a span of 16 bases. The CDR3 runs to 15 residues. CDR1 and CDR2 from the germline V gene are SNHLY and FYNNEI. CDR3 DNA sequence: TGTGCCAGCAGTGTAACCTTCAGGGCAGGCTACGAGCAGTACTTC. This translates into CASSVTFRAGYEQYF.

V and J are TRBV4-1 and TRBJ2-1; 11 nucleotides line up with TRBD2. CDR3 size: 19 residues. J was trimmed by 4 bases and V by 1 base; bases with no gene match: 12. Germline loops: CDR1 MGHRA, CDR2 YSYEKL. The CDR3 DNA reads as TGCGCCAGCAGCCAAGGCCCCGGCACTAGCGGGAGTCGATACAATGAGCAGTTCTTC. Translation gives CASSQGPGTSGSRYNEQFF.

This clone was seen only once. This chain uses TRBV7-3 with TRBJ1-1; D remains ambiguous. The CDR3 spans 15 residues. Between the trimmed V and J ends, which lost 5 bases and 0 bases, there was a span of 13 bases. Per the germline V gene, CDR1 is SGHTA and CDR2 is FQGTGA. DNA for the CDR3: TGTGCCAGCAGCCTGGTTTATAGCATGAACACTGAAGCTTTCTTT. Translated: CASSLVYSMNTEAFF. Full variable domain (missing parts from reference TRBV7-3 and TRBJ1-1): GAGVSQTPSNKVTEKGKYVELRCDPISGHTALYWYRQSLGQGPEFLIYFQGTGAADDSGLPNDRFFAVRPEGSVSTLKIQRTERGDSAVYLCASSLVYSMNTEAFFGQGTRLTVV.

The V and J genes are TRBV5-4 and TRBJ1-6, with a weak D call TRBD1 (5 bases). V dropped 4 bases and J dropped 9 bases, with 14 bases sitting between them. This CDR3 is built from 14 residues. The germline CDR1 and CDR2 sequences are SGHNT and YYREEE (reference sequence). CDR3 coding DNA: TGTGCCAGCAGCGGGGGGTTCATTGGTTCACCCCTCCACTTT. Translated: CASSGGFIGSPLHF.

This sequence joins TRBV5-4 and TRBJ1-6; 9 nucleotides agree with TRBD1. The V and J ends lost 4 bases and 5 bases, in that order; junction bases with no gene match: 13. The germline CDR1 and CDR2 sequences are SGHNT and YYREEE (reference sequence). The CDR3 contains 18 residues. The CDR3 sequence is CASSIFTGGARDNSPLHF. For the CDR3, the DNA is TGTGCCAGCAGCATCTTTACAGGGGGCGCACGGGATAATTCACCCCTCCACTTT.

A remark on this clone: This specimen includes other DNA sequences encoding the same CDR3. The chain carries TRBV4-2 and TRBJ2-5, with 10 bases lining up with TRBD2. The CDR3 length is 15 residues. Germline lookup yields CDR1 LGHNA and CDR2 YNFKEQ. Trimming at V came to 0 bases and at J to 5 bases, leaving 3 bases not matched to a gene. CDR3 nucleotide sequence: TGTGCCAGCAGCCAAGAGGAGCGGGGGGGGGAGACCCAGTACTTC. It yields the protein CASSQEERGGETQYF.

This chain uses TRBV7-2 with TRBJ1-6; the D is unclear. Germline CDR1 SGHTA, CDR2 FQGNSA. The CDR3 is 16 amino acids. The V end lost 5 bases, the J end lost 0 bases, and 11 bases lay between the germline ends. DNA of the CDR3: TGTGCCAGCAGCCTTTCGGGCGTCTCCTATAATTCACCCCTCCACTTT. Translated: CASSLSGVSYNSPLHF.

This clone showed up just a few times. This chain uses TRBV30 with TRBJ1-1; 7 bases fit TRBD1. This CDR3 spans 17 amino acids. The germline CDR1 and CDR2 sequences are GTSNPN and SVGIG (reference sequence). Germline trimming cut 0 bases from V and 0 bases from J; bases unmatched to any gene: 10. CDR3 DNA sequence: TGTGCCTGGAGTGTATTTCCCTACCAGGGGGTGAACACTGAAGCTTTCTTT. It codes for CAWSVFPYQGVNTEAFF.

CDR3 sequence (DNA): TGTGCCAGCAGCTCATCTTCTCGCGAGCAGTACTTC. Translated, it gives CASSSSSREQYF. This chain joins TRBV7-2 and TRBJ2-7; the D is unclear. The germline gives CDR1 SGHTA, CDR2 FQGNSA. The CDR3 is made up of 12 amino acids. The V and J ends lost 4 bases and 6 bases respectively, with 10 bases between them.

J is TRBJ2-1 and V is TRBV15; 12 positions agree with TRBD2. This CDR3 has 17 residues. The germline V gene has CDR1 LNHNV and CDR2 YYDKDF (reference sequence). The V and J ends lost 3 bases and 4 bases, in that order; junction bases with no gene match: 7. CDR3 in DNA: TGTGCCACCAGCAGGCGACTAGCGGGGGCCAATTACAATGAGCAGTTCTTC. Translation gives CATSRRLAGANYNEQFF.

This clone was seen a single time. V gene TRBV7-2 combines with J gene TRBJ1-1; the D is unclear. Trimming stripped 2 bases from V and 0 bases from J, with 13 bases between. The length of the CDR3 is 16 residues. The V gene's germline CDR1 is SGHTA and CDR2 FQGNSA. In nucleotides, the CDR3 is TGTGCCAGCAGCTTATTAGGGCCCGGCGTGAACACTGAAGCTTTCTTT. Encoded protein: CASSLLGPGVNTEAFF.

The V call is TRBV7-9, the J call TRBJ2-2; possibly TRBD1 or TRBD2 for D (5 bases each). The CDR3 loop spans 15 amino acids. Per the germline V gene, CDR1 is SEHNR and CDR2 is FQNEAQ (reference sequence). The V and J ends lost 5 bases and 0 bases respectively, with 10 bases between them. This CDR3 is CASSIWGPNTGELFF. The CDR3 nucleotides read TGTGCCAGCAGCATATGGGGACCGAACACCGGGGAGCTGTTTTTT.

The rearrangement joins TRBV4-3 to TRBJ2-3; D uncertain. This CDR3 is 13 amino acids long. V was clipped by 4 bases and J by 5 bases, with 10 bases between them. The germline V gene encodes CDR1 LGHNA and CDR2 YSLEER. The DNA of the CDR3 is TGCGCCAGCAGCCCCGCCGTCTTAGATACGCAGTATTTT. Translation gives CASSPAVLDTQYF.

The rearrangement joins TRBV2 to TRBJ1-6; tentative D call: TRBD1 (5 bases). CDR1 is SNHLY, CDR2 FYNNEI, per germline. V gave up 6 bases and J gave up 0 bases, with 12 bases separating them. The CDR3 is made up of 16 amino acids. The CDR3 DNA reads TGTGCCAGCAGAGACCCAGGGATCTCCTATAATTCACCCCTCCACTTT. This encodes CASRDPGISYNSPLHF.